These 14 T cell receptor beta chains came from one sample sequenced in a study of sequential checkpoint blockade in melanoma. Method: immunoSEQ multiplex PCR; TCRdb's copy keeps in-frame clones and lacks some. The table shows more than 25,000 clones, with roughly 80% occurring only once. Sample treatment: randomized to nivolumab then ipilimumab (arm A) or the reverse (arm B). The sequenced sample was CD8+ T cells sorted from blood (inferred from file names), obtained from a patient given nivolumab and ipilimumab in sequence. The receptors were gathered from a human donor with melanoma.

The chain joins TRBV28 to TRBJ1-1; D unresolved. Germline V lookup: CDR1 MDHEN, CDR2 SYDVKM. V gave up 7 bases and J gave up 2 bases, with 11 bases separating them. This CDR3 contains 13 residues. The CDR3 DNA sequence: TGTGCCAGCATAAACAGCTTAAACACTGAAGCTTTCTTT. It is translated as CASINSLNTEAFF.

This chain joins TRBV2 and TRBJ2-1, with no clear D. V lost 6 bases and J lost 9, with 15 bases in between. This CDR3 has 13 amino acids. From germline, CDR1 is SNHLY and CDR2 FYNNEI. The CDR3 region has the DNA TGTGCCAGCAGCCAATGGCCACAGACTGAGCAGTTCTTC. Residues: CASSQWPQTEQFF.

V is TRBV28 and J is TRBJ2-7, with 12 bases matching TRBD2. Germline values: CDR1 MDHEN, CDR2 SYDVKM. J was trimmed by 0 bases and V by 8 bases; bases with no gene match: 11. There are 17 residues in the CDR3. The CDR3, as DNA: TGTGCCAGCCGGCGGACTAGCGGGGAGGCATTCTCCTACGAGCAGTACTTC. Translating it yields CASRRTSGEAFSYEQYF.

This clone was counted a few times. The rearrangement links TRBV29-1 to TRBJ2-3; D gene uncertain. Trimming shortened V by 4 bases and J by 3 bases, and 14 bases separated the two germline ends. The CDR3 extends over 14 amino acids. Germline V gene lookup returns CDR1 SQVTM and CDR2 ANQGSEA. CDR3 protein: CSVAIVLSTDTQYF. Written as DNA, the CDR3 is TGCAGCGTTGCTATAGTGTTATCTACAGATACGCAGTATTTT.

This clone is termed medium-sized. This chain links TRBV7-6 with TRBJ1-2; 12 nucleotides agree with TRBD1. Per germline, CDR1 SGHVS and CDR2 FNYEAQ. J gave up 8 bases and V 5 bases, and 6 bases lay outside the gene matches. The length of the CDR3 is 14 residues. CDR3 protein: CASSTGQGASGYTF. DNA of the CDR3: TGTGCCAGCAGCACGGGACAGGGGGCAAGCGGCTACACCTTC. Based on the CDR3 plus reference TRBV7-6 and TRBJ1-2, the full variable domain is GAGVSQSPRYKVTKRGQDVALRCDPISGHVSLYWYRQALGQGPEFLTYFNYEAQQDKSGLPNDRFSAERPEGSISTLTIQRTEQRDSAMYRCASSTGQGASGYTFGSGTRLTVV.

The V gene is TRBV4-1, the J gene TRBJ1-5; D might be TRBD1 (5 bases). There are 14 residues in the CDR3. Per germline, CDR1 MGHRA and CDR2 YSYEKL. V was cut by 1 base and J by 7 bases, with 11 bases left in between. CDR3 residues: CASSQVGGGQPQHF. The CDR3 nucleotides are TGCGCCAGCAGCCAAGTGGGCGGGGGGCAGCCCCAGCATTTT.

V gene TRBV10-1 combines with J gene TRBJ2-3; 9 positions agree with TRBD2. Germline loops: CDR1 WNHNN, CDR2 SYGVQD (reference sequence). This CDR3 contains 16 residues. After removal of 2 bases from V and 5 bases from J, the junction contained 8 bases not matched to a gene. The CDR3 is CASSEKASGALDTQYF. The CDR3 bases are TGCGCCAGCAGTGAGAAGGCTAGCGGGGCCCTAGATACGCAGTATTTT.

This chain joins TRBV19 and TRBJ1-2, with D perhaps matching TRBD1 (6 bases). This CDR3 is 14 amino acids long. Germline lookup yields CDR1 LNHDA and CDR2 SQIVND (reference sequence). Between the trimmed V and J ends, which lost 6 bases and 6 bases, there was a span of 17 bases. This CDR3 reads CASRGTSNFNGYTF. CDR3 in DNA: TGTGCCAGTAGGGGGACATCAAATTTCAATGGCTACACCTTC.

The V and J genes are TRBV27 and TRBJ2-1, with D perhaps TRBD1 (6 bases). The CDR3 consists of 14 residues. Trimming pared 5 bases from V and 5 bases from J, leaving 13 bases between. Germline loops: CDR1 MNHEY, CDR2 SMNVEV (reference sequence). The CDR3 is CASSHQGQHNEQFF. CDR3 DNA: TGTGCCAGCAGTCATCAAGGACAGCACAATGAGCAGTTCTTC.

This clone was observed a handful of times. In nucleotides, the CDR3 is TGTGCCAGCAGCTCCGGAACCGAACTATATAGCAATCAGCCCCAGCATTTT. This gives the protein CASSSGTELYSNQPQHF. The rearrangement links TRBV5-8 to TRBJ1-5; no definite D call. The CDR3 covers 17 residues. Per the germline V gene, CDR1 is SGHTS and CDR2 is YDEGEE. Trimming took 3 bases from V and 0 from J, leaving 16 bases between them. The full variable domain, rest sourced from reference TRBV5-8 and TRBJ1-5, is EAGVTQSPTHLIKTRGQQATLRCSPISGHTSVYWYQQALGLGLQFLLWYDEGEERNRGNFPPRFSGRQFPNYSSELNVNALELEDSALYLCASSSGTELYSNQPQHFGDGTRLSIL.

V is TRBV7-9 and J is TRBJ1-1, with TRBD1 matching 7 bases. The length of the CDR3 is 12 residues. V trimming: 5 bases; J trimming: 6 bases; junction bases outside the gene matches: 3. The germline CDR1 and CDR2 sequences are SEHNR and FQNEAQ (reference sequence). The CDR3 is CASSEDRPEAFF. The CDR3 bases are TGTGCCAGCAGCGAGGACAGGCCTGAAGCTTTCTTT. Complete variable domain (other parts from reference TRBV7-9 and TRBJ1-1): DTGVSQNPRHKITKRGQNVTFRCDPISEHNRLYWYRQTLGQGPEFLTYFQNEAQLEKSRLLSDRFSAERPKGSFSTLEIQRTEQGDSAMYLCASSEDRPEAFFGQGTRLTVV.

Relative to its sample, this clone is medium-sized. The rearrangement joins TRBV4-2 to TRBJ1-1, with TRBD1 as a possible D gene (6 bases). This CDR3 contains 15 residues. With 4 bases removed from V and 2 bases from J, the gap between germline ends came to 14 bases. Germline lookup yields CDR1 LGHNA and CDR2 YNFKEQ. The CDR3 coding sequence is TGTGCCAGCAGCCCCGCGGCACAGGGTAACACTGAAGCTTTCTTT. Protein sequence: CASSPAAQGNTEAFF.

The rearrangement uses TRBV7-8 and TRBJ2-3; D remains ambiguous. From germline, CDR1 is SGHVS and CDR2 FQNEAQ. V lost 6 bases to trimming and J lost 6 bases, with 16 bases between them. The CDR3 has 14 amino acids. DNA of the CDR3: TGTGCCAGCAGGGCTAGTTTCGGCTATGATACGCAGTATTTT. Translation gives CASRASFGYDTQYF. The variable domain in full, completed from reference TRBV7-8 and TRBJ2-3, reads GAGVSQSPRYKVAKRGQDVALRCDPISGHVSLFWYQQALGQGPEFLTYFQNEAQLDKSGLPSDRFFAERPEGSVSTLKIQRTQQEDSAVYLCASRASFGYDTQYFGPGTRLTVL.

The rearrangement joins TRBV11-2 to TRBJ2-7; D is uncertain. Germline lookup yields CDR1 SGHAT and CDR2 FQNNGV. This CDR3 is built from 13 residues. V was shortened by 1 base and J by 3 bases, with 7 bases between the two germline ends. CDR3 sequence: CASSLGPNYEQYF. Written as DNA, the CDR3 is TGTGCCAGCAGCTTAGGGCCAAACTACGAGCAGTACTTC. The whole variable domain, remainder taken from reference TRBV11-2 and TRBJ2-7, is EAGVAQSPRYKIIEKRQSVAFWCNPISGHATLYWYQQILGQGPKLLIQFQNNGVVDDSQLPKDRFSAERLKGVDSTLKIQPAKLEDSAVYLCASSLGPNYEQYFGPGTRLTVT.